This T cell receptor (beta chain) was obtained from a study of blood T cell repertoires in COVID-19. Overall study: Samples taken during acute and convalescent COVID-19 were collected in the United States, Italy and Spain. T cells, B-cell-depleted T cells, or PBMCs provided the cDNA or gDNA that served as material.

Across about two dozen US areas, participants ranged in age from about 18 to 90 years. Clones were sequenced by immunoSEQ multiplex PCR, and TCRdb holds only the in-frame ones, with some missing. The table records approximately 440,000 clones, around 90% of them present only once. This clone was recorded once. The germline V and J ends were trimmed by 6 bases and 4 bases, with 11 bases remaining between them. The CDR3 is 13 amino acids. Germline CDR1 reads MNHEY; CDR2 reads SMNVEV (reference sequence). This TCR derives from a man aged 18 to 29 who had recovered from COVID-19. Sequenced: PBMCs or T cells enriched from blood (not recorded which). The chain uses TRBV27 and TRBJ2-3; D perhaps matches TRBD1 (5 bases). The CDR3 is CASSYRWADTQYF. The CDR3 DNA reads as TGTGCCAGCAGCTACAGGTGGGCAGATACGCAGTATTTT.